This TCR beta chain was captured in a study of cytomegalovirus exposure and HLA in healthy donors. About the study: The study's early data release held about 77 million unique TCRs from HLA-typed donors.

On this clone itself: Its target is unknown.

Study findings and constraints: There were several of the most significant clusters that appeared linked to common viral pathogens in a later analysis.

Both 60 Vbeta primers and 13 Jbeta primers went into the PCR. The protocol was immunoSEQ multiplex PCR, while the TCRdb copy is restricted to in-frame clones and leaves out a portion. The repertoire consists of approximately 130,000 clones, with roughly 77% occurring once and the leading ten covering 1.8%. Germline-derived CDR1 and CDR2 are GTSNPN and SVGIG (reference sequence). V shed 2 bases, J shed 6 bases, and the junction held 9 bases outside the gene matches. The length of the CDR3 is 15 residues. The sequence was collected from a man aged 18 to 30 in good health and CMV-seronegative. The sequencing sample was made of PBMCs. The chain employs TRBV30 and TRBJ1-2, with 10 bases identical to TRBD1. CDR3 in DNA: TGTGCCTGGAGTTTCCCTACCGGGACAGGGGATGGCTACACCTTC. This encodes CAWSFPTGTGDGYTF.